The 26 T cell receptor beta chains in this list originate from one sample, sequenced in a study of CD8+ T cells in alopecia areata. This sample's treatment: oral pan-JAK inhibitor, 5-10 mg twice daily. In each case, RNA was isolated and then reverse transcribed into cDNA as the sequencing template. Using immunoSEQ multiplex PCR, the repertoire was profiled, and TCRdb retains in-frame clones only, with some absent. The data hold some 100,000 clones, with just under 60% observed a single time. Sequenced here: CD8+ T cells sorted from blood, sampled at roughly week 58, from a patient treated with tofacitinib. These receptors came from a human donor with alopecia areata.

A few counts support this clone. This chain uses TRBV6-1 with TRBJ2-1, with D unclear. The CDR3 extends over 10 amino acids. The V end was cut by 6 bases, the J end by 5 bases, with 2 bases between. Looked up from germline, CDR1 is MNHNS and CDR2 is SASEGT. The CDR3 region is CASSDNEQFF. Written as DNA, the CDR3 is TGTGCCAGCAGCGACAATGAGCAGTTCTTC.

The V and J genes are TRBV2 and TRBJ2-5; the D gene is possibly TRBD2 (5 bases). In germline, CDR1 is SNHLY, CDR2 FYNNEI. The CDR3 contains 11 residues. Trimming pared 7 bases from V and 5 bases from J, leaving 8 bases between. The CDR3 spells CASISEETQYF. The CDR3 DNA reads as TGTGCCAGCATTAGCGAGGAGACCCAGTACTTC.

V usage is TRBV5-1 and J usage is TRBJ2-1; D is undetermined. The CDR3 is 16 residues long. Trimming shortened V by 8 bases and J by 4 bases, and 22 bases separated the two germline ends. Germline CDR1 and CDR2: SGHRS and YFSETQ. CDR3 in amino acids: CASSRRGPKRYNEQFF. The CDR3 DNA sequence: TGCGCCAGTTCGCGACGAGGTCCTAAAAGGTACAATGAGCAGTTCTTC.

This clone was counted once. V and J are TRBV30 and TRBJ2-3; D ambiguous. Germline V gene data show CDR1 as GTSNPN and CDR2 as SVGIG (reference sequence). The CDR3 has 10 amino acids. The V and J ends lost 2 bases and 3 bases respectively, with 0 bases between them. The CDR3 region has the DNA TGTGCCTGGAGTACAGATACGCAGTATTTT. Translating it yields CAWSTDTQYF.

This clone was seen only a few times. The chain carries TRBV9 and TRBJ2-3; TRBD2 matches 7 bases. CDR1 SGDLS and CDR2 YYNGEE come from the germline V gene. The CDR3 is 14 residues long. With V trimmed by 3 bases and J by 0 bases, 1 base remained unmatched. The DNA for the CDR3 is TGTGCCAGCAGCGCCGGGGGGAGCACAGATACGCAGTATTTT. Amino acids: CASSAGGSTDTQYF.

The chain combines TRBV5-1 with TRBJ1-2; the D gene is possibly TRBD1 (6 bases). The V gene's germline CDR1 is SGHRS and CDR2 YFSETQ. V was shortened by 1 base and J by 0 bases, with 10 bases between the two germline ends. This CDR3 is 15 amino acids long. In DNA form, the CDR3 reads TGCGCCAGCAGCTTGACAGGGCTGTCTAACTATGGCTACACCTTC. Protein sequence: CASSLTGLSNYGYTF.

This rearrangement joins TRBV7-9 to TRBJ2-7, with D tentatively TRBD2 (5 bases). The CDR3 length is 12 residues. Trimming removed 5 bases from V and 3 bases from J, with 8 bases in between. Germline CDR1 reads SEHNR; CDR2 reads FQNEAQ (reference sequence). CDR3 sequence: CASSPGIYEQYF. CDR3 coding DNA: TGTGCCAGCAGCCCCGGGATCTACGAGCAGTACTTC. The full variable domain, with the rest looked up from reference TRBV7-9 and TRBJ2-7, is DTGVSQNPRHKITKRGQNVTFRCDPISEHNRLYWYRQTLGQGPEFLTYFQNEAQLEKSRLLSDRFSAERPKGSFSTLEIQRTEQGDSAMYLCASSPGIYEQYFGPGTRLTVT.

The V gene is TRBV7-9, the J gene TRBJ2-7; 9 bases line up with TRBD1. Germline CDR1 is SEHNR and CDR2 is FQNEAQ (reference sequence). CDR3 size: 17 residues. V dropped 5 bases and J dropped 4; count of bases not matched to a gene: 15. The CDR3 sequence: CASSLPAWGQGSYEQYF. The CDR3 nucleotides read TGTGCCAGCAGCCTCCCCGCCTGGGGACAGGGAAGTTACGAGCAGTACTTC.

This clone was seen more than once but under ten times. The V gene is TRBV7-2, the J gene TRBJ1-3; no clear D. V was cut by 3 bases and J by 0 bases, with 21 bases left in between. The CDR3 runs 19 residues. The germline gives CDR1 SGHTA, CDR2 FQGNSA. CDR3 amino acids: CASSFRSTREAYSGNTIYF. The CDR3 DNA sequence: TGTGCCAGCAGCTTTAGGTCAACCCGGGAAGCCTACTCTGGAAACACCATATATTTT.

V usage is TRBV19 and J usage is TRBJ2-7, with D hard to call. V was trimmed by 4 bases and J by 3 bases, leaving 10 bases between them. This CDR3 has 13 residues. CDR1 and CDR2 (germline): LNHDA, SQIVND (reference sequence). DNA for the CDR3: TGTGCCAGTAGTAATGACGTTAACTACGAGCAGTACTTC. Translating gives CASSNDVNYEQYF.

Only a few counts were recorded for this clone. The chain combines TRBV6-6 with TRBJ2-7; no reliable D call. CDR1 is MNHNY and CDR2 is SVGAGI in the germline V gene (reference sequence). With 5 bases removed from V and 3 bases from J, the gap between germline ends came to 5 bases. The CDR3 is 11 residues long. This chain's CDR3 is CASSPNYEQYF. DNA for the CDR3: TGTGCCAGCAGTCCAAACTACGAGCAGTACTTC.

The chain is built from TRBV2 and TRBJ2-3; D is possibly TRBD2 (5 bases). CDR1 and CDR2 (germline): SNHLY, FYNNEI. The V gene lost 7 bases and the J gene lost 2 bases, with 10 bases spanning the gap. This CDR3 spans 13 amino acids. DNA for the CDR3: TGTGCCAGCATCGGAGCGGACACAGATACGCAGTATTTT. Translated: CASIGADTDTQYF.

The rearrangement joins TRBV27 to TRBJ2-7; tentatively, D is TRBD1 (5 bases). The ends were cut back, 0 bases at V and 0 bases at J, with 12 bases in the middle. Germline CDR1 reads MNHEY; CDR2 reads SMNVEV (reference sequence). The CDR3 is 16 amino acids. The CDR3 here is CASSLSSVRGSYEQYF. In DNA, the CDR3 is TGTGCCAGCAGTTTATCTTCGGTAAGGGGCTCCTACGAGCAGTACTTC.

The CDR3 sequence: CASSLAPGVETQYF. The CDR3 DNA sequence: TGCGCCAGCAGCTTGGCACCGGGAGTAGAGACCCAGTACTTC. V and J are TRBV5-1 and TRBJ2-5; weak D call: TRBD2 (6 bases). V lost 0 bases, J lost 4 bases, and 10 bases lay in between. The CDR3 sequence is 14 residues long. The germline V gene has CDR1 SGHRS and CDR2 YFSETQ.

V and J are TRBV6-1 and TRBJ2-1; no firm D call. This CDR3 contains 14 residues. CDR1 is MNHNS, CDR2 SASEGT, per germline. V was pared by 3 bases and J by 10 bases, with 16 bases between. Here the CDR3 DNA reads TGTGCCAGCAGTGATTTACTCCATCGCGTGGAGCAGTTCTTC. Residues: CASSDLLHRVEQFF.

The CDR3 is CASSPALGRGGSTDTQYF. The DNA of the CDR3 is TGTGCCAGCAGCCCGGCTCTAGGTCGCGGGGGAAGCACAGATACGCAGTATTTT. The rearrangement joins TRBV7-9 to TRBJ2-3; 7 nucleotides match TRBD2. CDR1 and CDR2 from the germline V gene are SEHNR and FQNEAQ (reference sequence). V lost 5 bases and J lost 0; bases outside the gene matches: 14. The CDR3 contains 18 residues.

V and J are TRBV11-2 and TRBJ2-3; D gene uncertain. The V gene's germline CDR1 is SGHAT and CDR2 FQNNGV. The V end was cut by 5 bases, the J end by 6 bases, with 9 bases between. The CDR3 has 12 amino acids. The CDR3 coding sequence is TGTGCCAGCAGCCTCACGACCGATACGCAGTATTTT. It encodes CASSLTTDTQYF.

This chain joins TRBV2 and TRBJ2-2; weak D call: TRBD2 (6 bases). Germline V CDR1 and CDR2: SNHLY, FYNNEI. The CDR3 contains 14 residues. V lost 8 bases, J lost 6 bases, and 16 bases lay in between. The CDR3 sequence: CASLEGLRSGELFF. In DNA, the CDR3 is TGTGCCAGCTTGGAGGGATTGAGGTCCGGGGAGCTGTTTTTT.

This chain links TRBV6-4 with TRBJ2-3; 7 nucleotides match TRBD1. The CDR3 has 17 residues. The J segment lost 0 bases and the V segment lost 0 bases, leaving 6 bases of the junction unmatched. CDR1 MRHNA and CDR2 SNTAGT come from the germline V gene. CDR3: CASSDSGDSASTDTQYF. The CDR3, as DNA: TGTGCCAGCAGTGACTCAGGGGACAGTGCTAGCACAGATACGCAGTATTTT.

V and J are TRBV7-8 and TRBJ1-1; D unresolved. Germline V lookup: CDR1 SGHVS, CDR2 FQNEAQ. V lost 1 base and J 0 bases, leaving 6 bases between the germline ends. The CDR3 spans 14 residues. The CDR3 loop reads CASSLEKMNTEAFF. The DNA for the CDR3 is TGTGCCAGCAGCTTAGAGAAGATGAACACTGAAGCTTTCTTT. The complete variable domain, with remaining parts taken from reference TRBV7-8 and TRBJ1-1, reads GAGVSQSPRYKVAKRGQDVALRCDPISGHVSLFWYQQALGQGPEFLTYFQNEAQLDKSGLPSDRFFAERPEGSVSTLKIQRTQQEDSAVYLCASSLEKMNTEAFFGQGTRLTVV.

Worth noting for this clone: One end of the junction is discordant with germline, which a read error may explain. This sequence joins TRBV4-2 and TRBJ2-3; possibly TRBD2 for D (6 bases). CDR1 and CDR2 (germline): LGHNA, YNFKEQ. The CDR3 is 17 residues long. In nucleotides, the CDR3 is TGTGCCGGCAGCCAATCACTCGGGGGAAGGGGCACAGATACGCAGTATTTT. This translates into CAGSQSLGGRGTDTQYF.

This clone was picked up one time. V is TRBV4-1 and J is TRBJ1-5; D is unclear. Germline CDR1 and CDR2: MGHRA and YSYEKL. CDR3 length: 14 amino acids. Trimming cost V 1 base and J 4 bases, with 8 bases left between them. The CDR3 nucleotides are TGCGCCAGCAGCCAAGCTGGCAGTAATCAGCCCCAGCATTTT. It codes for CASSQAGSNQPQHF.

The genes are TRBV2 and TRBJ2-7; D possibly corresponds to TRBD1 (5 bases). V lost 6 bases, J lost 0 bases, and 12 bases lay in between. Looked up from germline, CDR1 is SNHLY and CDR2 is FYNNEI. CDR3 length equals 14 residues. CDR3 coding DNA: TGTGCCAGCAGGGACACGGACACCTCCTACGAGCAGTACTTC. It codes for CASRDTDTSYEQYF.

V and J are TRBV4-1 and TRBJ2-1; no clear D gene. The CDR3 loop spans 16 amino acids. CDR1 is MGHRA, CDR2 YSYEKL, per germline. The germline V and J ends were trimmed by 3 bases and 6 bases, with 18 bases remaining between them. The chain's CDR3 is CASSQAAVRDPNEQFF. In DNA, the CDR3 is TGCGCCAGCAGCCAGGCCGCCGTGAGAGACCCCAATGAGCAGTTCTTC.

The chain recombines TRBV10-3 with TRBJ2-7; D is perhaps TRBD1 or TRBD2 (6 bases each). In germline, CDR1 is ENHRY, CDR2 SYGVKD. The length of the CDR3 is 13 residues. CDR3 coding DNA: TGTGCTACGGGGGCTCCGTCCTCCTACGAGCAGTACTTC. It encodes CATGAPSSYEQYF.

This clone was seen a few times. The chain is built from TRBV19 and TRBJ1-1; possibly TRBD1 for D (5 bases). The germline V gene has CDR1 LNHDA and CDR2 SQIVND (reference sequence). The CDR3 sequence is 15 residues long. Trimming shortened V by 3 bases and J by 1 base, and 12 bases separated the two germline ends. The CDR3 DNA follows: TGTGCCAGTAGTATGTGGGACTGGGCGAACACTGAAGCTTTCTTT. It codes for CASSMWDWANTEAFF.